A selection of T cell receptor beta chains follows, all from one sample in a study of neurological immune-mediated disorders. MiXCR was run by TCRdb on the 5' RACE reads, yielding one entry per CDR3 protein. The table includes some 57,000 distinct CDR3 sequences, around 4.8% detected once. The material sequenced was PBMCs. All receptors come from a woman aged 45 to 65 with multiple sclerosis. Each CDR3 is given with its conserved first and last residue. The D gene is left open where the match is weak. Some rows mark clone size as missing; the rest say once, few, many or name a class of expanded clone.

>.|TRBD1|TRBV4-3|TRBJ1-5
CASSQDRQGGQPQHF
TGCGCCAGCAGCCAAGATCGACAGGGAGGTCAGCCCCAGCATTTT
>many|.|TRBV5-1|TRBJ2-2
CASSLGTKGSGELFF
TGCGCCAGCAGCTTGGGTACCAAGGGTTCCGGGGAGCTGTTTTTT
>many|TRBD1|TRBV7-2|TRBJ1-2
CASSTRQGLGYTF
TGTGCCAGCAGCACGAGACAGGGTCTTGGCTACACCTTC
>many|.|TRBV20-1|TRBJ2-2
CSARVKTPNTGELFF
TGCAGTGCTAGAGTAAAAACTCCGAACACCGGGGAGCTGTTTTTT
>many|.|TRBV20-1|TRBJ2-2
CSASGGIWTGELFF
TGCAGTGCTAGTGGAGGGATTTGGACCGGGGAGCTGTTTTTT
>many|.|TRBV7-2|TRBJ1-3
CASSLQGSSGNTIYF
TGTGCCAGCAGCTTACAGGGTTCCTCTGGAAACACCATATATTTT
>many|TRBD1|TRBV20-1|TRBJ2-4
CSAPTGGHFPKNIQYF
TGCAGTGCTCCTACAGGGGGCCATTTCCCGAAAAACATTCAGTACTTC
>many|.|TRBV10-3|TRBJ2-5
CAISEVGQETQYF
TGTGCCATCAGTGAGGTGGGGCAAGAGACCCAGTACTTC
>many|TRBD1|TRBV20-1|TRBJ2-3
CSLTRDRALDTQYF
TGCAGCCTAACACGGGACAGGGCTCTAGATACGCAGTATTTT
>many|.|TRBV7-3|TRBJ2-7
CASSPRGRTYEQYF
TGTGCCAGCAGCCCAAGGGGACGAACTTACGAGCAGTACTTC
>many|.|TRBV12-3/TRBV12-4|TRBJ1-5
CASTLLPGGSNQPQHF
TGTGCCAGCACCTTATTACCGGGGGGGAGCAATCAGCCCCAGCATTTT
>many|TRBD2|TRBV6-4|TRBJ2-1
CASSDETGGYNEQFF
TGTGCCAGCAGTGACGAGACGGGGGGGTACAATGAGCAGTTCTTC
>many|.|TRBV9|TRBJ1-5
CASSVDTYQPQHF
TGTGCCAGCAGCGTAGACACCTATCAGCCCCAGCATTTT
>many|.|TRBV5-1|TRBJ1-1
CASSSGSDTEAFF
TGCGCCAGCAGCTCCGGGTCTGACACTGAAGCTTTCTTT
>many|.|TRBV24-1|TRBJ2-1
CATSDLPGLRGEQFF
TGTGCCACCAGTGATTTGCCAGGACTTAGGGGTGAGCAGTTCTTC
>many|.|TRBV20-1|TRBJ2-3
CSARDTTSTPDTQYF
TGCAGTGCTAGAGATACAACTTCAACTCCAGATACGCAGTATTTT
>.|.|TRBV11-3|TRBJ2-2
CASSPGVTGELFF
TGTGCCAGCAGCCCGGGAGTCACCGGGGAGCTGTTTTTT
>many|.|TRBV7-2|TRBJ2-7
CASSLVGYEQYF
TGTGCCAGCAGCTTAGTGGGCTACGAGCAGTACTTC
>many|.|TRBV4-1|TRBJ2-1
CASSQGLAPYNEQFF
TGCGCCAGCAGCCAGGGCTTAGCCCCTTACAATGAGCAGTTCTTC
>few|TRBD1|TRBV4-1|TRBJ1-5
CASSYNRGQVQPQNF
TGCGCCAGCAGCTATAACAGGGGGCAGGTTCAGCCCCAGAATTTT
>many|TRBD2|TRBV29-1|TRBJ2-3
CSVEELAGSTDTQYF
TGCAGCGTTGAAGAACTAGCGGGGAGCACAGATACGCAGTATTTT
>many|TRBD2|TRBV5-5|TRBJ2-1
CASSLVPTSGGPGEQFF
TGTGCCAGCAGCTTGGTCCCGACTAGCGGGGGGCCTGGTGAGCAGTTCTTC
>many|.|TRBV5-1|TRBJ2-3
CASSLARSDTQYF
TGCGCCAGCAGCTTGGCCAGGTCAGATACGCAGTATTTT
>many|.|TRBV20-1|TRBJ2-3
CSARDFLSTDTQYF
TGCAGTGCTAGAGATTTCCTAAGCACAGATACGCAGTATTTT
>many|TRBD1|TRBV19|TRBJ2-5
CASSPQGRETQYF
TGTGCCAGTAGTCCACAGGGGAGAGAGACCCAGTACTTC
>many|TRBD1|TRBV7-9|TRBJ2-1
CASSFRQGGNEQFF
TGTGCCAGCAGCTTTCGACAGGGGGGGAATGAGCAGTTCTTC
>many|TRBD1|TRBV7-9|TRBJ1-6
CASSFGQGGSPLHF
TGTGCCAGCAGCTTCGGACAGGGAGGTTCACCCCTCCACTTT
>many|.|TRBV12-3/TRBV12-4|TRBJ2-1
CASSWAFSSYNEQFF
TGTGCCAGCAGTTGGGCGTTTAGCTCCTACAATGAGCAGTTCTTC
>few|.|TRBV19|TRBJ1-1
CASSIGGEEGIF
TGTGCCAGTAGTATCGGAGGAGAAGAAGGTATCTTT
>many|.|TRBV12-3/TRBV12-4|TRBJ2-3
CASSFLRVDTQYF
TGTGCCAGCAGTTTCCTCAGGGTGGATACGCAGTATTTT
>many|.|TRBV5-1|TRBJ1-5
CASSNAGRQSDLSNQPQHF
TGCGCCAGCAGCAATGCAGGGCGGCAAAGCGATTTGAGCAATCAGCCCCAGCATTTT
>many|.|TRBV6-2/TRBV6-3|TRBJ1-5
CASSEYSNQPQHF
TGTGCCAGCAGTGAGTATAGCAATCAGCCCCAGCATTTT
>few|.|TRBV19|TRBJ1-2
CASKMGQGPYGYTF
TGTGCCAGTAAAATGGGTCAGGGACCGTATGGCTACACCTTC
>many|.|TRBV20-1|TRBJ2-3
CSASTRVGTDTQYF
TGCAGTGCTAGTACCAGGGTGGGCACAGATACGCAGTATTTT
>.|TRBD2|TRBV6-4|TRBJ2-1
CASSESAGGLDEQFF
TGTGCCAGCAGTGAATCCGCGGGGGGGCTCGATGAGCAGTTCTTC
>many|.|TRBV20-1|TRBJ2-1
CSAPVGGANEQFF
TGCAGTGCCCCCGTTGGCGGGGCTAATGAGCAGTTCTTC
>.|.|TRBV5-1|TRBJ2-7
CASSWERTYEQYF
TGCGCCAGCAGCTGGGAAAGAACCTACGAGCAGTACTTC
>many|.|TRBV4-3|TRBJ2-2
CASGWTDRNTGELFF
TGCGCCTCCGGGTGGACGGACAGAAACACCGGGGAGCTGTTTTTT
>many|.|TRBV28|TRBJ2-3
CASSFTAAGFPRTDTQYF
TGTGCCAGCAGTTTCACCGCTGCAGGGTTCCCGCGCACAGATACGCAGTATTTT
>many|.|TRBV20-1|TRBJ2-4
CSARVGKTKNIQYF
TGCAGTGCTAGAGTGGGCAAAACCAAAAACATTCAGTACTTC
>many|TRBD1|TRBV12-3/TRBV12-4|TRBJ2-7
CASSPYRGEQYF
TGTGCCAGCAGCCCCTACAGGGGCGAGCAGTACTTC